The 29 T cell receptor beta chains below come from one sample, sequenced in a study of cytomegalovirus exposure and HLA in healthy donors. With 60 Vbeta and 13 Jbeta primers, the PCR was carried out. The protocol was immunoSEQ multiplex PCR, while the TCRdb copy is restricted to in-frame clones and leaves out a portion. The table has fewer than 150,000 clones, 65% to 85% seen once. What was sequenced was PBMCs. These receptors all come from a man over 45 in good health and CMV-seropositive.

The CDR3: CSAEGQGSYEQYF. The CDR3 nucleotides are TGCAGCGCCGAGGGACAGGGATCCTACGAGCAGTACTTC. V gene TRBV29-1 combines with J gene TRBJ2-7; 9 positions match TRBD1. V was pared by 7 bases and J by 1 base, with 5 bases of the junction left unmatched. Germline V gives CDR1 SQVTM, CDR2 ANQGSEA. The CDR3 contains 13 residues.

This clone was observed a single time. The CDR3 nucleotides are TGCGCCAGCAGCTCCACGACAGCTAACTATGGCTACACCTTC. This sequence encodes CASSSTTANYGYTF. This rearrangement joins TRBV5-1 to TRBJ1-2, with D perhaps TRBD1 (5 bases). Germline CDR1 SGHRS, CDR2 YFSETQ. CDR3 length: 14 amino acids. Trimming left V 3 bases short and J 0 bases short, with 9 bases between.

The rearrangement links TRBV4-3 to TRBJ1-2; weak D call: TRBD1 (5 bases). V dropped 3 bases and J dropped 1 base, with 12 bases sitting between them. CDR1 and CDR2 (germline): LGHNA, YSLEER. There are 15 residues in the CDR3. The CDR3 sequence is CASSQQHQGNYGYTF. DNA for the CDR3: TGCGCCAGCAGCCAGCAACACCAGGGTAACTATGGCTACACCTTC.

This rearrangement joins TRBV14 to TRBJ2-2, with TRBD2 matching over 9 bases. Germline values: CDR1 SGHDN, CDR2 FVKESK. This CDR3 contains 16 residues. V was clipped by 4 bases and J by 4 bases; unmatched bases: 7. The CDR3 is CASSLLAGSSTGELFF. The CDR3 DNA follows: TGTGCCAGCAGCCTTCTAGCGGGGAGTAGCACCGGGGAGCTGTTTTTT.

V gene TRBV7-2 combines with J gene TRBJ2-1; D might be TRBD2 (5 bases). Germline V gives CDR1 SGHTA, CDR2 FQGNSA. The CDR3 is 14 residues long. Trimming left V 2 bases short and J 4 bases short, with 9 bases between. The CDR3 protein is CASSLRGGYNEQFF. CDR3 bases: TGTGCCAGCAGCTTACGGGGTGGGTACAATGAGCAGTTCTTC.

This chain connects TRBV5-5 to TRBJ2-5; TRBD1 is a possible D gene (7 bases). CDR3 length: 16 amino acids. V was cut by 3 bases and J by 5 bases, with 20 bases left in between. Germline values: CDR1 SGHKS, CDR2 YYEKEE (reference sequence). The CDR3 region is CASSSEAGGGGETQYF. CDR3 nucleotides: TGTGCCAGCAGCTCTGAGGCAGGGGGAGGAGGGGAGACCCAGTACTTC. Complete variable domain (other parts from reference TRBV5-5 and TRBJ2-5): DAGVTQSPTHLIKTRGQQVTLRCSPISGHKSVSWYQQVLGQGPQFIFQYYEKEERGRGNFPDRFSARQFPNYSSELNVNALLLGDSALYLCASSSEAGGGGETQYFGPGTRLLVL.

This chain connects TRBV25-1 to TRBJ2-7, with no clear D. CDR1 is MGHDK, CDR2 SYGVNS, per germline. The ends were cut back, 5 bases at V and 4 bases at J, with 18 bases in the middle. The length of the CDR3 is 15 residues. The CDR3 loop is CASSQPGDPNYEQYF. CDR3 nucleotide sequence: TGTGCCAGCAGTCAACCCGGAGACCCTAATTACGAGCAGTACTTC.

Note on this clone: Other DNA sequences in this specimen translate into the identical CDR3. The gene calls are TRBV6-1 and TRBJ1-1, with D unresolved. There are 13 residues in the CDR3. CDR1 is MNHNS and CDR2 is SASEGT in the germline V gene. Trimming pared 6 bases from V and 0 bases from J, leaving 8 bases between. The DNA of the CDR3 is TGTGCCAGCAGAATAGAGATGAACACTGAAGCTTTCTTT. Its translation is CASRIEMNTEAFF.

The chain is built from TRBV5-5 and TRBJ2-6, with D maybe TRBD2 (5 bases). Trimming pared 4 bases from V and 2 bases from J, leaving 10 bases between. Germline lookup yields CDR1 SGHKS and CDR2 YYEKEE (reference sequence). The CDR3 totals 15 residues. The CDR3: CASSAEGTGANVLTF. In nucleotides, the CDR3 is TGTGCCAGCAGCGCAGAGGGAACTGGGGCCAACGTCCTGACTTTC. The full variable domain, rest sourced from reference TRBV5-5 and TRBJ2-6, is DAGVTQSPTHLIKTRGQQVTLRCSPISGHKSVSWYQQVLGQGPQFIFQYYEKEERGRGNFPDRFSARQFPNYSSELNVNALLLGDSALYLCASSAEGTGANVLTFGAGSRLTVL.

This chain joins TRBV2 and TRBJ1-1; weak D call: TRBD1 (5 bases). The CDR3 sequence is 13 residues long. CDR1 is SNHLY, CDR2 FYNNEI, per germline. Trimming pared 8 bases from V and 1 base from J, leaving 11 bases between. Here the CDR3 reads CASDRTPNTEAFF. CDR3 bases: TGTGCCAGCGACCGGACACCGAACACTGAAGCTTTCTTT.

The V gene is TRBV29-1, the J gene TRBJ2-1; possibly TRBD1 for D (6 bases). Between the trimmed V and J ends, which lost 4 bases and 7 bases, there was a span of 8 bases. This CDR3 has 11 residues. The germline V gene has CDR1 SQVTM and CDR2 ANQGSEA. The DNA for the CDR3 is TGCAGCGTTGGTCAGGGGAATGAGCAGTTCTTC. It specifies CSVGQGNEQFF.

The count of this clone is one. V is TRBV28 and J is TRBJ1-1; 10 bases are a match to TRBD1. The CDR3 loop spans 15 amino acids. The germline V gene has CDR1 MDHEN and CDR2 SYDVKM. Trimming cost V 2 bases and J 3 bases; bases outside gene matches: 3. Here the CDR3 reads CASSLPDRGDTEAFF. The CDR3 coding sequence is TGTGCCAGCAGTTTACCGGACAGGGGGGACACTGAAGCTTTCTTT.

This rearrangement joins TRBV7-9 to TRBJ2-1, with TRBD2 matching over 9 bases. The germline CDR1 and CDR2 sequences are SEHNR and FQNEAQ (reference sequence). The CDR3 contains 19 residues. Unmatched junction bases numbered 13, after V lost 4 bases and J lost 0 bases. The CDR3 is CASSSQGSGGFGSYNEQFF. The CDR3 coding sequence is TGTGCCAGCAGCTCTCAGGGTAGCGGGGGATTCGGCTCCTACAATGAGCAGTTCTTC.

The chain has TRBV4-2 and TRBJ1-6; D gene ambiguous. V lost 1 base, J lost 2 bases, and 9 bases lay in between. CDR1 LGHNA and CDR2 YNFKEQ come from the germline V gene. CDR3 length: 16 residues. The CDR3 DNA sequence: TGTGCCAGCAGCCAAGTTGTCTCCGCCTATAATTCACCCCTCCACTTT. Protein sequence: CASSQVVSAYNSPLHF.

The chain recombines TRBV19 with TRBJ2-7; weak D call: TRBD1 (5 bases). Trimming cost V 3 bases and J 2 bases, with 8 bases left between them. The CDR3 loop spans 13 amino acids. Germline-derived CDR1 and CDR2 are LNHDA and SQIVND (reference sequence). This chain's CDR3 is CASSIQGPYEQYF. The CDR3 coding sequence is TGTGCCAGTAGTATCCAGGGCCCCTACGAGCAGTACTTC.

The rearrangement uses TRBV14 and TRBJ2-5; tentative D call: TRBD2 (6 bases). The germline CDR1 and CDR2 sequences are SGHDN and FVKESK. V was cut by 3 bases and J by 3 bases, with 17 bases left in between. CDR3 length: 16 amino acids. The CDR3 DNA reads TGTGCCAGCAGCCAGACCGTAGGCGGGGCCAAAGAGACCCAGTACTTC. It yields the protein CASSQTVGGAKETQYF.

This chain connects TRBV6-5 to TRBJ1-2, with unresolved D. CDR1 and CDR2 (germline): MNHEY, SVGAGI. Trimming left V 6 bases short and J 0 bases short, with 14 bases between. The CDR3 has 15 residues. DNA for the CDR3: TGTGCCAGCAGAATAGAAAATCATCCTAACTATGGCTACACCTTC. Translated, it gives CASRIENHPNYGYTF.

This rearrangement joins TRBV15 to TRBJ1-1; a possible D gene is TRBD1 (6 bases). The CDR3 covers 14 residues. Germline assignment: CDR1 LNHNV and CDR2 YYDKDF (reference sequence). V lost 6 bases, J lost 6 bases, and 17 bases lay in between. The chain's CDR3 is CATSENREVPEAFF. DNA of the CDR3: TGTGCCACCAGTGAGAACAGGGAAGTCCCTGAAGCTTTCTTT.

The CDR3 reads CASSQGTSTGAFGANVLTF. For the CDR3, the DNA is TGCGCCAGCAGCCAAGGGACCTCGACAGGGGCATTTGGGGCCAACGTCCTGACTTTC. The J gene is TRBJ2-6, the V gene TRBV4-1; TRBD1 aligns across 8 bases. The germline V gene encodes CDR1 MGHRA and CDR2 YSYEKL. The V gene end was trimmed by 1 base and the J gene end by 3 bases; junction bases not matched to a gene: 11. This CDR3 is 19 amino acids long.

The table lists this clone with a few counts. The gene calls are TRBV9 and TRBJ2-1, with 8 bases fitting TRBD2. The V gene end was trimmed by 0 bases and the J gene end by 7 bases; junction bases not matched to a gene: 12. The length of the CDR3 is 17 residues. Germline V gene sequence: CDR1 SGDLS, CDR2 YYNGEE. The CDR3 region is CASSVERSGLVSNEQFF. The CDR3 nucleotides read TGTGCCAGCAGCGTAGAAAGGTCGGGACTAGTTAGTAATGAGCAGTTCTTC.

V gene TRBV28 combines with J gene TRBJ1-5, with D possibly being TRBD1 (6 bases). V gave up 4 bases and J gave up 0 bases, with 19 bases separating them. Germline V lookup: CDR1 MDHEN, CDR2 SYDVKM. The CDR3 extends over 18 amino acids. CDR3 in DNA: TGTGCCAGCAGTTCCGAGGGGGTTTTGATTACTAGCAATCAGCCCCAGCATTTT. The encoded protein is CASSSEGVLITSNQPQHF. Combining the CDR3 with reference TRBV28 and TRBJ1-5 gives the whole variable domain DVKVTQSSRYLVKRTGEKVFLECVQDMDHENMFWYRQDPGLGLRLIYFSYDVKMKEKGDIPEGYSVSREKKERFSLILESASTNQTSMYLCASSSEGVLITSNQPQHFGDGTRLSIL.

The chain links TRBV4-3 to TRBJ2-1; D not certain. CDR1 is LGHNA and CDR2 is YSLEER in the germline V gene. CDR3 length: 16 amino acids. The germline V and J ends were trimmed by 3 bases and 0 bases, with 12 bases remaining between them. Here the CDR3 reads CASSQFSRSSYNEQFF. The CDR3 bases are TGCGCCAGCAGCCAGTTTTCGCGGAGCTCCTACAATGAGCAGTTCTTC.

This clone was counted only a few times. J is TRBJ2-7 and V is TRBV28; 9 bases are shared with TRBD2. CDR3 length equals 15 residues. After removal of 5 bases from V and 5 bases from J, the junction contained 10 bases not matched to a gene. Germline V gene sequence: CDR1 MDHEN, CDR2 SYDVKM. The CDR3 loop is CASSPGGRAGNEQYF. CDR3 nucleotide sequence: TGTGCCAGCAGTCCGGGCGGGAGGGCCGGCAACGAGCAGTACTTC.

The CDR3 DNA follows: TGTGCCAGTAGTATCCCCCCGACTGGGGGGCAGTACTTC. This encodes CASSIPPTGGQYF. The chain joins TRBV19 to TRBJ2-5, with D tentatively TRBD2 (6 bases). The V end lost 3 bases, the J end lost 11 bases, and 16 bases lay between the germline ends. The germline V gene has CDR1 LNHDA and CDR2 SQIVND (reference sequence). The CDR3 consists of 13 residues.

The chain carries TRBV15 and TRBJ1-5; D unresolved. The CDR3 spans 15 residues. With 7 bases removed from V and 3 bases from J, the gap between germline ends came to 16 bases. Per germline, CDR1 LNHNV and CDR2 YYDKDF (reference sequence). DNA of the CDR3: TGTGCCACCACCGAAGTCGGGAGTCCCAATCAGCCCCAGCATTTT. It encodes CATTEVGSPNQPQHF. Complete variable domain (other parts from reference TRBV15 and TRBJ1-5): DAMVIQNPRYQVTQFGKPVTLSCSQTLNHNVMYWYQQKSSQAPKLLFHYYDKDFNNEADTPDNFQSRRPNTSFCFLDIRSPGLGDTAMYLCATTEVGSPNQPQHFGDGTRLSIL.

The chain recombines TRBV6-4 with TRBJ2-1; 11 bases line up with TRBD2. From germline, CDR1 is MRHNA and CDR2 SNTAGT. CDR3 length: 15 amino acids. With V trimmed by 3 bases and J by 7 bases, 5 bases remained unmatched. This CDR3 is CASSEGASGRNEQFF. For the CDR3, the DNA is TGTGCCAGCAGTGAGGGGGCTAGCGGGAGGAATGAGCAGTTCTTC.

The J gene is TRBJ2-3, the V gene TRBV7-2; D is undetermined. Germline V gene sequence: CDR1 SGHTA, CDR2 FQGNSA. Trimming took 0 bases from V and 2 from J, leaving 6 bases between them. The CDR3 has 14 amino acids. CDR3 loop: CASSLATYTDTQYF. DNA for the CDR3: TGTGCCAGCAGCTTAGCCACATACACAGATACGCAGTATTTT.

V and J are TRBV19 and TRBJ1-1; 11 bases are a match to TRBD1. V gave up 8 bases and J gave up 0 bases; unmatched junction bases: 5. Germline V gene sequence: CDR1 LNHDA, CDR2 SQIVND (reference sequence). CDR3 length: 15 residues. The CDR3 loop reads CASEGQGAMNTEAFF. As DNA, the CDR3 is TGTGCCAGTGAAGGACAGGGGGCAATGAACACTGAAGCTTTCTTT.

This CDR3 is CASSNSGRFNNEQFF. CDR3 nucleotide sequence: TGTGCCAGCAGCAATAGCGGGAGATTCAACAATGAGCAGTTCTTC. The rearrangement joins TRBV14 to TRBJ2-1; 9 nucleotides align to TRBD2. Losses at the gene ends were 5 bases for V and 5 bases for J; bases not matched to a gene: 7. This CDR3 has 15 residues. From germline, CDR1 is SGHDN and CDR2 FVKESK.